The 8 T cell receptor beta chains listed next were all sequenced from one sample in a study of shared clonotypes between healthy human individuals. CD45RO negativity and positive selection for CCR7 defined naive CD8 cells, a population that excluded terminally differentiated effector memory CD45RA+ cells. Assay used: immunoSEQ multiplex PCR; TCRdb lists only in-frame clones, some missing. The table shows 2 million to 2.5 million clones, with approximately 95% occurring only once. Material for sequencing was naive CD8+ T cells sorted from blood. These receptors were collected from a man in his late teens or twenties in good health.

The genes are TRBV4-2 and TRBJ1-3; D perhaps matches TRBD1 (5 bases). The CDR3 has 15 residues. Germline assignment: CDR1 LGHNA and CDR2 YNFKEQ. V was trimmed by 0 bases and J by 0 bases, leaving 6 bases between them. The CDR3 spells CASSQDGGSGNTIYF. CDR3 coding DNA: TGTGCCAGCAGCCAAGACGGGGGCTCTGGAAACACCATATATTTT.

The chain is built from TRBV10-1 and TRBJ2-1; TRBD2 might be the D (5 bases). Trimming cost V 10 bases and J 0 bases, with 10 bases left between them. The V gene's germline CDR1 is WNHNN and CDR2 SYGVQD (reference sequence). The CDR3 spans 13 residues. CDR3 DNA: TGCGCCAAAGAGCGGCACTCCTACAATGAGCAGTTCTTC. Its protein is CAKERHSYNEQFF.

As for this clone: Other DNA sequences in this specimen translate into the identical CDR3. J is TRBJ2-1 and V is TRBV6-1; D unclear. This CDR3 is 14 amino acids long. Germline CDR1 is MNHNS and CDR2 is SASEGT. Trimming took 4 bases from V and 1 from J, leaving 8 bases between them. CDR3 loop: CASSVSGSYNEQFF. The DNA for the CDR3 is TGTGCCAGCAGTGTGAGTGGATCCTACAATGAGCAGTTCTTC.

A single count supports this clone. The V gene is TRBV27, the J gene TRBJ1-1; D perhaps matches TRBD1 (5 bases). The CDR3 totals 14 residues. Deletions cut 2 bases from V and 4 bases from J, with 11 bases between. Germline loops: CDR1 MNHEY, CDR2 SMNVEV (reference sequence). The CDR3 DNA sequence: TGTGCCAGCAGTTTAAGGGGTGAAGTCACTGAAGCTTTCTTT. Protein sequence: CASSLRGEVTEAFF.

The chain links TRBV7-2 to TRBJ1-1; D uncertain. V was shortened by 1 base and J by 7 bases, with 16 bases between the two germline ends. From germline, CDR1 is SGHTA and CDR2 FQGNSA. This CDR3 has 15 amino acids. CDR3 residues: CASSLVRTDFSEAFF. The CDR3 DNA follows: TGTGCCAGCAGCTTAGTCCGGACCGACTTTAGTGAAGCTTTCTTT.

The count of this clone is one. The CDR3, as DNA: TGTGCCAGCAGCCGTCTCATAGCGGGAGTAGGTACCGGGGAGCTGTTTTTT. Amino acids: CASSRLIAGVGTGELFF. The chain recombines TRBV13 with TRBJ2-2; 9 bases agree with TRBD2. Germline CDR1 is PRHDT and CDR2 is FYEKMQ (reference sequence). CDR3 length: 17 residues. V dropped 5 bases and J dropped 5; count of bases not matched to a gene: 12.

This chain joins TRBV28 and TRBJ1-6; 7 bases fit TRBD1. The V segment lost 2 bases and the J segment 10 bases; nucleotides outside the gene matches: 5. This CDR3 is built from 14 residues. The germline CDR1 and CDR2 sequences are MDHEN and SYDVKM. The CDR3 sequence is CASSLQGDWSPLHF. The DNA of the CDR3 is TGTGCCAGCAGTTTACAGGGGGATTGGTCACCCCTCCACTTT.

The chain links TRBV6-6 to TRBJ1-2; D not resolved. Per germline, CDR1 MNHNY and CDR2 SVGAGI (reference sequence). V was pared by 2 bases and J by 0 bases, with 10 bases between. CDR3 size: 15 residues. For the CDR3, the DNA is TGTGCCAGCAGTTACCAATTATCAGCTAACTATGGCTACACCTTC. Its protein product is CASSYQLSANYGYTF.